This T cell receptor beta chain comes out of a study of blood T cell repertoires in COVID-19. The overall study: Donors in the United States, Italy and Spain gave samples during acute or convalescent COVID-19. Sample material is recorded as cDNA or gDNA derived from T cells, B-cell-depleted T cells, or PBMCs.

In the source study's methods: Amplification from reference gene primers served as the basis for estimated nucleated cell counts. Only in-frame clones appear in the TCRdb table, and some are missing; sequencing was by immunoSEQ multiplex PCR. V and J calls and clone size come straight from that table; D and trimming were deduced from the DNA. The sample lists about 31,000 clones, 91% occurring once. From germline, CDR1 is KGHSH and CDR2 LQKENI. The J segment lost 0 bases and the V segment lost 1 base, leaving 4 bases of the junction unmatched. The CDR3 totals 16 residues. The rearrangement uses TRBV18 and TRBJ1-1, with 8 bases fitting TRBD1. The sequenced material came from peripheral blood. This sequence originates from a human donor in a cohort sampled during active COVID-19. The DNA of the CDR3 is TGTGCCAGCTCACCACTGCAGGGGGCCATGAACACTGAAGCTTTCTTT. Amino acid sequence: CASSPLQGAMNTEAFF. Looking up the rest from reference TRBV18 and TRBJ1-1 gives the full variable domain: NAGVMQNPRHLVRRRGQEARLRCSPMKGHSHVYWYRQLPEEGLKFMVYLQKENIIDESGMPKERFSAEFPKEGPSILRIQQVVRGDSAAYFCASSPLQGAMNTEAFFGQGTRLTVV.